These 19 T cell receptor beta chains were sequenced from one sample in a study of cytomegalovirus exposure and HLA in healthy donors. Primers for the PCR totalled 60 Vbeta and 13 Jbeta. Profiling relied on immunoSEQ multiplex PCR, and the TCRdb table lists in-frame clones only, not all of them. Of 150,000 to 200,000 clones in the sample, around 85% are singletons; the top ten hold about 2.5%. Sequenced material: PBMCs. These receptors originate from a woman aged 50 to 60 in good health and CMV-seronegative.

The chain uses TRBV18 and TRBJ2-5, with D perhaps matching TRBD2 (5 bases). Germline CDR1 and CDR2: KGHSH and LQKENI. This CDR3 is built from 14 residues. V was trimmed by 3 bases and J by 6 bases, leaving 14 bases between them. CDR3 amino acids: CASSPSISEKTQYF. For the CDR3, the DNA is TGTGCCAGCTCACCGAGTATTAGCGAAAAGACCCAGTACTTC.

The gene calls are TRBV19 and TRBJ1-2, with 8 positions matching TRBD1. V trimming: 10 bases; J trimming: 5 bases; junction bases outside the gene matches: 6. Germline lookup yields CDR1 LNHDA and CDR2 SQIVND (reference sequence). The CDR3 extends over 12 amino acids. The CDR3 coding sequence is TGTGCCACTACGGACAGGGCGTATGGCTACACCTTC. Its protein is CATTDRAYGYTF.

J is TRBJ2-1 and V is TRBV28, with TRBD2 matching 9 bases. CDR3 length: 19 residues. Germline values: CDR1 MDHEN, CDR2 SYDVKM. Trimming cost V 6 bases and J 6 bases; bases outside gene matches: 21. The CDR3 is CASSSFPTSGDGRSNEQFF. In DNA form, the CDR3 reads TGTGCCAGCAGCTCTTTCCCGACTAGCGGAGACGGGAGGTCCAATGAGCAGTTCTTC.

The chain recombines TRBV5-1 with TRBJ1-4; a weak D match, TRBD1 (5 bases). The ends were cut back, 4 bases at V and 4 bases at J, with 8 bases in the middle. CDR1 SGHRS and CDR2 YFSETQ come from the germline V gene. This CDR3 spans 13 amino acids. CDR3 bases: TGCGCCAGCAGCATAGACAGTAATGAAAAACTGTTTTTT. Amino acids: CASSIDSNEKLFF.

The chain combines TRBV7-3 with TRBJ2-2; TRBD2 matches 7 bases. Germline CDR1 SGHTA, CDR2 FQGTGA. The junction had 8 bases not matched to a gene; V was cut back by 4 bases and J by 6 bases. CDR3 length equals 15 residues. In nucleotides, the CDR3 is TGTGCCAGCAGCTCTTACGCGGGGGTTCCCGGGGAGCTGTTTTTT. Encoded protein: CASSSYAGVPGELFF. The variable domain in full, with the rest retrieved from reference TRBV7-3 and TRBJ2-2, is GAGVSQTPSNKVTEKGKYVELRCDPISGHTALYWYRQSLGQGPEFLIYFQGTGAADDSGLPNDRFFAVRPEGSVSTLKIQRTERGDSAVYLCASSSYAGVPGELFFGEGSRLTVL.

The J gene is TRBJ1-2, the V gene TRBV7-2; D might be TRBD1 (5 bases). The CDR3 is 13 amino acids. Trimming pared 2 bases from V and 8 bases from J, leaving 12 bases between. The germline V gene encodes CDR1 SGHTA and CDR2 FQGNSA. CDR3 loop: CASSLQGNRGYTF. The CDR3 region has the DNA TGTGCCAGCAGCTTACAGGGCAATCGCGGCTACACCTTC.

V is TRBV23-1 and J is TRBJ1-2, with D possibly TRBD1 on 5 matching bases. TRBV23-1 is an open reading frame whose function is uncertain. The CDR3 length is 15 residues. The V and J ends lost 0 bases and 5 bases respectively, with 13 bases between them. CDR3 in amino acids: CASSQSPGPYYGYTF. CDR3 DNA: TGCGCCAGCAGTCAATCCCCAGGGCCCTATTATGGCTACACCTTC.

CDR3 loop: CATSRGGGSPYEQYF. The CDR3 DNA sequence: TGTGCCACCAGCAGAGGCGGGGGGTCCCCCTACGAGCAGTACTTC. The V call is TRBV15, the J call TRBJ2-7; 8 nucleotides match TRBD2. V was clipped by 1 base and J by 2 bases; unmatched bases: 4. The length of the CDR3 is 15 residues. Germline V gene sequence: CDR1 LNHNV, CDR2 YYDKDF (reference sequence).

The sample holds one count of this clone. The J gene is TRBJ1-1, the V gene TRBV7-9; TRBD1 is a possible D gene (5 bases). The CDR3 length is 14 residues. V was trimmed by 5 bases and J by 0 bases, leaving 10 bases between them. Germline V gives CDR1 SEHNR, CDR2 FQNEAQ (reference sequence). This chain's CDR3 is CASSLRAMNTEAFF. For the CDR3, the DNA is TGTGCCAGCAGCCTCAGGGCTATGAACACTGAAGCTTTCTTT.

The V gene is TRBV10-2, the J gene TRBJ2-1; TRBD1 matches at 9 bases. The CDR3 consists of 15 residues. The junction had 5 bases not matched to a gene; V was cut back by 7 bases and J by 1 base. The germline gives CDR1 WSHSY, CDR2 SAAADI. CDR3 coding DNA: TGCGCCAGCATTACCGGGACAGGGTCCTACAATGAGCAGTTCTTC. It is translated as CASITGTGSYNEQFF.

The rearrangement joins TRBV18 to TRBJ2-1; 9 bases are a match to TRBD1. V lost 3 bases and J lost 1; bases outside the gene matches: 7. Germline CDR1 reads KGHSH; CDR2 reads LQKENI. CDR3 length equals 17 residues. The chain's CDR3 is CASSPNRGHGSYNEQFF. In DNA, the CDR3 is TGTGCCAGCTCACCGAACAGGGGGCATGGGTCCTACAATGAGCAGTTCTTC. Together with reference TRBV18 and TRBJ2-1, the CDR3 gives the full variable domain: NAGVMQNPRHLVRRRGQEARLRCSPMKGHSHVYWYRQLPEEGLKFMVYLQKENIIDESGMPKERFSAEFPKEGPSILRIQQVVRGDSAAYFCASSPNRGHGSYNEQFFGPGTRLTVL.

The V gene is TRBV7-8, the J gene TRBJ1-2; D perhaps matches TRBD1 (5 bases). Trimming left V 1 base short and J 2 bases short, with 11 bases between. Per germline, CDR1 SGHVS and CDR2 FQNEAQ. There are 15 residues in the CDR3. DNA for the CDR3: TGTGCCAGCAGCTTAGACTATGGGGGGAACTATGGCTACACCTTC. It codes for CASSLDYGGNYGYTF.

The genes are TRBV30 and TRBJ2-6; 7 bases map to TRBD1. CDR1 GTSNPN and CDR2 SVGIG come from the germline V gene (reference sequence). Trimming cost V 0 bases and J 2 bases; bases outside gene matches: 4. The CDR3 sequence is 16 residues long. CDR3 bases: TGTGCCTGGAGTGTCCCGACAGGGCCTGGGGCCAACGTCCTGACTTTC. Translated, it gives CAWSVPTGPGANVLTF.

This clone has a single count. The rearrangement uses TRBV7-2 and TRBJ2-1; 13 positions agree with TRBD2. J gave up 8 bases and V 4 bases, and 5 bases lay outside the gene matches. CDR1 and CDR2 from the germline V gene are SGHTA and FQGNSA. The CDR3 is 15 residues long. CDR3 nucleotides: TGTGCCAGCAGCTCTCCGGGACTAGCGGGATATGAGCAGTTCTTC. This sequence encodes CASSSPGLAGYEQFF.

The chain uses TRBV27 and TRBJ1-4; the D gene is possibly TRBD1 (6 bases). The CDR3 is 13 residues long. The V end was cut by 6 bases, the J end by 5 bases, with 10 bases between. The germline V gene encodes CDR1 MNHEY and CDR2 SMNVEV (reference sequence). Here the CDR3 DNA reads TGTGCCAGCAGGGGACATTCGAATGAAAAACTGTTTTTT. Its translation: CASRGHSNEKLFF.

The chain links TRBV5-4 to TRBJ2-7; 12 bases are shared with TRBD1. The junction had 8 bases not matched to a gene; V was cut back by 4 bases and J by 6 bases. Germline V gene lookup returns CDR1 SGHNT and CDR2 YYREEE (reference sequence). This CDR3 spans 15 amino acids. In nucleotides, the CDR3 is TGTGCCAGCAGCCCCCCGGGGGACAGGGGGCTCGAGCAGTACTTC. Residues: CASSPPGDRGLEQYF.

In DNA, the CDR3 is TGTGCCAGCAGCTTATTGGCGGGCAATGAGCAGTTCTTC. Its translation: CASSLLAGNEQFF. V usage is TRBV7-3 and J usage is TRBJ2-1; tentative D call: TRBD2 (5 bases). CDR1 and CDR2 (germline): SGHTA, FQGTGA. The V and J ends lost 2 bases and 6 bases respectively, with 8 bases between them. The CDR3 consists of 13 residues.

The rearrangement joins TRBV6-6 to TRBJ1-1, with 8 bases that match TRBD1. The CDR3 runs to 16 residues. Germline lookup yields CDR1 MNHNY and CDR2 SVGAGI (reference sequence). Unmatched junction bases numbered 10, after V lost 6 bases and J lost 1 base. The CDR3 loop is CASSKTGVDWNTEAFF. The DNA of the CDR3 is TGTGCCAGCAGCAAGACAGGGGTCGATTGGAACACTGAAGCTTTCTTT.

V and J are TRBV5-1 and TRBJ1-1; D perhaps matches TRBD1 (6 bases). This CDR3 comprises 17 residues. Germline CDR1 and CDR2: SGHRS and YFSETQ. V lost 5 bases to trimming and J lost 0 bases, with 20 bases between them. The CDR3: CASSSLKSRGMNTEAFF. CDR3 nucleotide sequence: TGCGCCAGCAGTTCGCTCAAATCCAGGGGAATGAACACTGAAGCTTTCTTT.